The 31 T cell receptor beta chains in this list originate from one sample, sequenced in a study of T cell responses to AZD1222 COVID-19 vaccine (dated by TCRdb to the early 2020s). The sample's time point label, in plain terms: about 28 days (+/-7) after the second vaccine dose. Library preparation used the immunoSEQ multiplex PCR assay. TCRdb retrieved this table from immuneACCESS and kept in-frame rearrangements only. Not all clones are present; in checked studies, unresolved V genes account for under half, and no reason is known for the remainder. The sample data list tens of thousands of clones, and about 89% of these were observed just once. Under 30% of the sample goes to the ten largest clones. The sequences come from peripheral blood, collected 28 days after the second AZD1222 dose. The receptors were sampled from an adult who received the AZD1222 COVID-19 vaccine.

The chain has TRBV19 and TRBJ1-2, with 9 positions matching TRBD1. The length of the CDR3 is 15 residues. Germline V gene lookup returns CDR1 LNHDA and CDR2 SQIVND (reference sequence). J gave up 5 bases and V 7 bases, and 11 bases lay outside the gene matches. This chain's CDR3 is CASTRAGQGEYGYTF. For the CDR3, the DNA is TGTGCCAGTACCCGGGCGGGACAGGGCGAATATGGCTACACCTTC.

This chain links TRBV4-1 with TRBJ2-1, with 8 bases lining up with TRBD1. The CDR3 extends over 14 amino acids. Germline-derived CDR1 and CDR2 are MGHRA and YSYEKL. V dropped 1 base and J dropped 4; count of bases not matched to a gene: 0. The CDR3 loop is CASSQGQGYNEQFF. CDR3 nucleotide sequence: TGCGCCAGCAGCCAAGGACAGGGGTACAATGAGCAGTTCTTC.

In this sample, this clone turned up once. The V and J genes are TRBV4-3 and TRBJ1-1; D remains unclear. Trimming removed 2 bases at V and 0 bases at J, with 7 bases between. Germline CDR1 and CDR2: LGHNA and YSLEER. This CDR3 is 14 amino acids long. As DNA, the CDR3 is TGCGCCAGCAGCCAATCTACAGTGAACACTGAAGCTTTCTTT. Amino acid sequence: CASSQSTVNTEAFF.

The V call is TRBV2, the J call TRBJ2-7, with 8 bases matching TRBD2. From germline, CDR1 is SNHLY and CDR2 FYNNEI. V shed 7 bases, J shed 3 bases, and the junction held 8 bases outside the gene matches. This CDR3 spans 14 amino acids. In DNA, the CDR3 is TGTGCCAGCATGGCTAGCGGGCACTACTACGAGCAGTACTTC. The encoded protein is CASMASGHYYEQYF. The entire variable domain, with the rest obtained from reference TRBV2 and TRBJ2-7, is as follows: EPEVTQTPSHQVTQMGQEVILRCVPISNHLYFYWYRQILGQKVEFLVSFYNNEISEKSEIFDDQFSVERPDGSNFTLKIRSTKLEDSAMYFCASMASGHYYEQYFGPGTRLTVT.

This chain connects TRBV5-1 to TRBJ2-7; no clear D gene. Germline V gene lookup returns CDR1 SGHRS and CDR2 YFSETQ. This CDR3 has 14 residues. V lost 2 bases and J 0 bases, leaving 9 bases between the germline ends. In DNA, the CDR3 is TGCGCCAGCAGCTTTAAACGGACCTCCTACGAGCAGTACTTC. It codes for CASSFKRTSYEQYF.

The chain combines TRBV11-2 with TRBJ1-4; maybe TRBD1 (6 bases). V was trimmed by 4 bases and J by 8 bases, leaving 20 bases between them. Germline values: CDR1 SGHAT, CDR2 FQNNGV. This CDR3 is 16 amino acids long. The DNA of the CDR3 is TGTGCCAGCAGCTCGGCGGGGGCGGGATTTCGAGAAAAACTGTTTTTT. Amino acid sequence: CASSSAGAGFREKLFF.

The genes are TRBV24-1 and TRBJ2-5; D not certain. V lost 4 bases and J lost 5, with 16 bases in between. The CDR3 extends over 15 amino acids. Germline-derived CDR1 and CDR2 are KGHDR and SFDVKD. CDR3 DNA sequence: TGTGCCACCAGTGAAGGGCCTTACTTATGGGAGACCCAGTACTTC. Its protein is CATSEGPYLWETQYF.

CDR3 loop: CASSVGTGGSSPLHF. The DNA for the CDR3 is TGTGCCAGCAGCGTAGGGACAGGCGGCTCTTCACCCCTCCACTTT. This chain uses TRBV9 with TRBJ1-6, with 7 nucleotides matching TRBD1. The CDR3 is 15 residues long. The trim removed 0 bases at V and 9 bases at J, leaving 6 bases unmatched. Germline CDR1 reads SGDLS; CDR2 reads YYNGEE.

Comment on this clone: The same CDR3 arises from other DNA sequences in this sample as well. The rearrangement links TRBV5-1 to TRBJ2-7; TRBD1 aligns across 9 bases. V lost 0 bases, J lost 5 bases, and 6 bases stayed unmatched. CDR3 length equals 15 residues. CDR1 is SGHRS and CDR2 is YFSETQ in the germline V gene. The CDR3 reads CASSLGGQGIHEQYF. CDR3 DNA: TGCGCCAGCAGCTTGGGGGGACAGGGTATCCACGAGCAGTACTTC.

This clone has a single count. The chain recombines TRBV20-1 with TRBJ2-7; 10 bases agree with TRBD2. This CDR3 is 14 amino acids long. The germline V gene has CDR1 DFQATT and CDR2 SNEGSKA (reference sequence). After removal of 3 bases from V and 3 bases from J, the junction contained 5 bases not matched to a gene. The CDR3 DNA is TGCAGTGCTAGTCTCGCTAGCGGGAGCTACGAGCAGTACTTC. It yields the protein CSASLASGSYEQYF.

CDR3 in DNA: TGTGCCACCAGCGGTTATCGCGGGGGAACCTACGAGCAGTACTTC. This codes for CATSGYRGGTYEQYF. This chain links TRBV15 with TRBJ2-7; 7 bases are shared with TRBD2. Trimming at V came to 5 bases and at J to 2 bases, leaving 9 bases not matched to a gene. This CDR3 region has 15 residues. Germline loops: CDR1 LNHNV, CDR2 YYDKDF (reference sequence).

The genes are TRBV7-2 and TRBJ2-7; no clear D gene. Trimming left V 4 bases short and J 2 bases short, with 12 bases between. Looked up from germline, CDR1 is SGHTA and CDR2 is FQGNSA. The CDR3 length is 14 residues. In DNA form, the CDR3 reads TGTGCCAGCAGCTCTAACTGGGAAACCTACGAGCAGTACTTC. Encoded protein: CASSSNWETYEQYF.

The chain is built from TRBV7-9 and TRBJ2-5; D is perhaps TRBD1 (6 bases). The germline CDR1 and CDR2 sequences are SEHNR and FQNEAQ (reference sequence). The CDR3 covers 15 residues. V lost 2 bases and J lost 5, with 15 bases in between. The CDR3 bases are TGTGCCAGCAGCTTATCGTCAGGGGAATGGGAGACCCAGTACTTC. It translates to CASSLSSGEWETQYF.

The V and J genes are TRBV30 and TRBJ1-1; D is ambiguous. Trimming pared 7 bases from V and 3 bases from J, leaving 9 bases between. This CDR3 has 11 residues. Germline V CDR1 and CDR2: GTSNPN, SVGIG (reference sequence). The CDR3 spells CASGTHTEAFF. The CDR3, as DNA: TGTGCCTCGGGCACCCACACTGAAGCTTTCTTT. The whole variable domain, filled in from reference TRBV30 and TRBJ1-1, reads SQTIHQWPATLVQPVGSPLSLECTVEGTSNPNLYWYRQAAGRGLQLLFYSVGIGQISSEVPQNLSASRPQDRQFILSSKKLLLSDSGFYLCASGTHTEAFFGQGTRLTVV.

This clone was recorded only once. The chain is built from TRBV4-2 and TRBJ2-1, with TRBD1 matching over 7 bases. V was clipped by 0 bases and J by 6 bases; unmatched bases: 5. Germline V gene data show CDR1 as LGHNA and CDR2 as YNFKEQ. The CDR3 sequence is 15 residues long. The CDR3 loop is CASSQDLAGGNEQFF. The CDR3 bases are TGTGCCAGCAGCCAAGATCTTGCAGGGGGCAATGAGCAGTTCTTC.

The J gene is TRBJ1-2, the V gene TRBV6-2 or TRBV6-3; D unclear. The CDR3 has 13 amino acids. CDR1 is MNHEY, CDR2 SVGEGT, per germline. The V and J ends lost 0 bases and 5 bases respectively, with 7 bases between them. CDR3 nucleotides: TGTGCCAGCAGTTACTCAGCAATATATGGCTACACCTTC. It encodes CASSYSAIYGYTF.

This rearrangement joins TRBV6-5 to TRBJ2-7; perhaps TRBD2 as D (5 bases). CDR3 length: 15 amino acids. Per the germline V gene, CDR1 is MNHEY and CDR2 is SVGAGI. V was pared by 6 bases and J by 1 base, with 16 bases between. The CDR3 sequence is CASRALRRGSYEQYF. DNA of the CDR3: TGTGCCAGCAGGGCACTCCGGCGCGGGTCCTACGAGCAGTACTTC.

The rearrangement uses TRBV5-1 and TRBJ1-3; no reliable D call. CDR1 SGHRS and CDR2 YFSETQ come from the germline V gene. V was shortened by 3 bases and J by 2 bases, with 6 bases between the two germline ends. The CDR3 contains 13 residues. The CDR3 is CASSSTAGNTIYF. CDR3 DNA sequence: TGCGCCAGCAGCTCGACGGCTGGAAACACCATATATTTT.

V usage is TRBV10-3 and J usage is TRBJ2-1, with a weak D call TRBD2 (5 bases). The germline CDR1 and CDR2 sequences are ENHRY and SYGVKD. V lost 2 bases and J lost 8, with 7 bases in between. The CDR3 has 12 amino acids. This CDR3 is CAISERRDEQFF. The DNA of the CDR3 is TGTGCCATCAGTGAGCGGCGGGATGAGCAGTTCTTC.

The chain uses TRBV7-3 and TRBJ2-6, with D tentatively TRBD2 (5 bases). From germline, CDR1 is SGHTA and CDR2 FQGTGA. This CDR3 has 14 residues. The V and J ends lost 5 bases and 1 base respectively, with 6 bases between them. CDR3 amino acids: CASSRTSGANVLTF. DNA for the CDR3: TGTGCCAGCAGCCGGACTTCTGGGGCCAACGTCCTGACTTTC. The complete variable domain, with remaining parts taken from reference TRBV7-3 and TRBJ2-6, reads GAGVSQTPSNKVTEKGKYVELRCDPISGHTALYWYRQSLGQGPEFLIYFQGTGAADDSGLPNDRFFAVRPEGSVSTLKIQRTERGDSAVYLCASSRTSGANVLTFGAGSRLTVL.

The sample holds a few counts of this clone. This rearrangement joins TRBV12-3 or TRBV12-4 to TRBJ2-7; TRBD1 agrees at 8 bases. Trimming at V came to 6 bases and at J to 4 bases, leaving 2 bases not matched to a gene. The CDR3 runs 12 residues. The CDR3 loop reads CASSRQGYEQYF. CDR3 nucleotide sequence: TGTGCCAGCAGCCGACAGGGGTACGAGCAGTACTTC.

This sequence joins TRBV7-2 and TRBJ2-3; TRBD1 matches 10 bases. The ends lost 5 bases at V and 1 base at J; junction bases unmatched: 6. Germline values: CDR1 SGHTA, CDR2 FQGNSA. The CDR3 is 16 amino acids. The CDR3 loop is CASSPEDRGRTDTQYF. CDR3 in DNA: TGTGCCAGCAGCCCAGAAGACAGGGGGCGCACAGATACGCAGTATTTT.

This clone was seen a few times. The identical CDR3 is also encoded by other nucleotide sequences in the sample. V usage is TRBV12-5 and J usage is TRBJ1-1; 7 bases are a match to TRBD1. Trimming removed 6 bases from V and 5 bases from J; junction bases left unmatched: 3. The germline V gene has CDR1 LGHNT and CDR2 FRNRAP. CDR3 size: 12 residues. CDR3 amino acids: CASGPGGTEAFF. For the CDR3, the DNA is TGTGCTAGTGGACCAGGGGGTACTGAAGCTTTCTTT. The full variable domain, completed using reference TRBV12-5 and TRBJ1-1, is DARVTQTPRHKVTEMGQEVTMRCQPILGHNTVFWYRQTMMQGLELLAYFRNRAPLDDSGMPKDRFSAEMPDATLATLKIQPSEPRDSAVYFCASGPGGTEAFFGQGTRLTVV.

The V and J genes are TRBV5-1 and TRBJ1-2; D not certain. CDR3 length: 14 residues. Per germline, CDR1 SGHRS and CDR2 YFSETQ. Trimming cost V 0 bases and J 4 bases, with 10 bases left between them. The CDR3 region is CASSLGRGRYGYTF. The CDR3 coding sequence is TGCGCCAGCAGCTTGGGACGCGGACGCTATGGCTACACCTTC.

J is TRBJ2-7 and V is TRBV9; 7 bases are shared with TRBD2. The trim removed 0 bases at V and 5 bases at J, leaving 8 bases unmatched. The germline V gene encodes CDR1 SGDLS and CDR2 YYNGEE. The CDR3 is 15 residues long. The CDR3 DNA reads as TGTGCCAGCAGCGTAGGTGTCGGGGGGATCAACGAGCAGTACTTC. Residues: CASSVGVGGINEQYF.

This chain uses TRBV5-1 with TRBJ2-1, with 9 bases matching TRBD1. The trim removed 6 bases at V and 9 bases at J, leaving 10 bases unmatched. The length of the CDR3 is 14 residues. CDR1 and CDR2 from the germline V gene are SGHRS and YFSETQ. The CDR3, as DNA: TGCGCCAGCACCTCGGGACAGGGAATGGGTGAGCAGTTCTTC. The encoded protein is CASTSGQGMGEQFF.

This rearrangement joins TRBV18 to TRBJ1-5, with a tentative D call TRBD1 (6 bases). This CDR3 contains 15 residues. The V and J ends lost 6 bases and 0 bases respectively, with 12 bases between them. The V gene's germline CDR1 is KGHSH and CDR2 LQKENI. As DNA, the CDR3 is TGTGCCAGCTCCCCCGGGACACATAGCAATCAGCCCCAGCATTTT. It encodes CASSPGTHSNQPQHF.

V and J are TRBV14 and TRBJ2-7; 12 nucleotides line up with TRBD1. The CDR3 extends over 15 amino acids. J gave up 5 bases and V 2 bases, and 4 bases lay outside the gene matches. Germline lookup yields CDR1 SGHDN and CDR2 FVKESK. The CDR3: CASSQLGQGAHEQYF. The CDR3 DNA follows: TGTGCCAGCAGCCAACTGGGACAGGGGGCCCACGAGCAGTACTTC. Full variable domain (outside the CDR3, taken from reference TRBV14 and TRBJ2-7): EAGVTQFPSHSVIEKGQTVTLRCDPISGHDNLYWYRRVMGKEIKFLLHFVKESKQDESGMPNNRFLAERTGGTYSTLKVQPAELEDSGVYFCASSQLGQGAHEQYFGPGTRLTVT.

This chain links TRBV14 with TRBJ2-1, with 11 bases lining up with TRBD2. Germline-derived CDR1 and CDR2 are SGHDN and FVKESK. Germline trimming cut 2 bases from V and 8 bases from J; bases unmatched to any gene: 5. The CDR3 loop spans 15 amino acids. The CDR3 region is CASSQTSGSIYEQFF. The CDR3 DNA is TGTGCCAGCAGCCAAACTAGCGGGAGTATCTATGAGCAGTTCTTC.

The chain joins TRBV2 to TRBJ1-3, with D hard to call. Germline values: CDR1 SNHLY, CDR2 FYNNEI. The V end was cut by 6 bases, the J end by 1 base, with 10 bases between. The CDR3 is made up of 14 amino acids. In DNA form, the CDR3 reads TGTGCCAGCAGGTTTGGGCTTTCTGGAAACACCATATATTTT. Residues: CASRFGLSGNTIYF. Filled out from reference TRBV2 and TRBJ1-3, the complete variable domain reads EPEVTQTPSHQVTQMGQEVILRCVPISNHLYFYWYRQILGQKVEFLVSFYNNEISEKSEIFDDQFSVERPDGSNFTLKIRSTKLEDSAMYFCASRFGLSGNTIYFGEGSWLTVV.

This chain connects TRBV7-9 to TRBJ1-2; D ambiguous. V was shortened by 5 bases and J by 4 bases, with 17 bases between the two germline ends. The V gene's germline CDR1 is SEHNR and CDR2 FQNEAQ (reference sequence). CDR3 length: 15 amino acids. The CDR3 coding sequence is TGTGCCAGCAGCATCGCGCAGGCAACCTTCTATGGCTACACCTTC. It yields the protein CASSIAQATFYGYTF. Based on the CDR3 plus reference TRBV7-9 and TRBJ1-2, the full variable domain is DTGVSQNPRHKITKRGQNVTFRCDPISEHNRLYWYRQTLGQGPEFLTYFQNEAQLEKSRLLSDRFSAERPKGSFSTLEIQRTEQGDSAMYLCASSIAQATFYGYTFGSGTRLTVV.